This is a list of T cell receptor beta chains from one sample in a study of early T cells in non-severe SARS-CoV-2 infection. TCRdb ran MiXCR on the 5' RACE reads and lists one entry per CDR3 protein. The table lists over 90,000 distinct CDR3 sequences, about 12% of them singletons. The specimen sequenced was whole blood. These receptors all stem from an adult who was a healthcare worker with PCR-confirmed SARS-CoV-2 infection or an uninfected control (not recorded which). The CDR3 runs from the conserved cysteine through the conserved F or W. A D gene is named only where the DNA matches it firmly. Some rows have no size entry. The others give once, few or many, or a class for an expanded clone.

TRBJ1-5 | TRBD1 | TRBV5-4 | few | CASSSGTGGNQPQHF | TGTGCCAGCAGCTCTGGGACAGGGGGTAATCAGCCCCAGCATTTT
TRBJ2-1 | - | TRBV7-7 | - | CASSPGTRNEQFF | TGTGCCAGCAGCCCTGGGACCCGGAATGAGCAGTTCTTC
TRBJ2-7 | - | TRBV7-2 | - | CASSLPAGDEQYF | TGTGCCAGCAGCTTACCCGCTGGAGACGAGCAGTACTTC
TRBJ2-3 | TRBD2 | TRBV7-3 | many | CASSVSGNPTDTQYF | TGTGCCAGCAGTGTCAGCGGGAACCCCACAGATACGCAGTATTTT
TRBJ2-7 | TRBD2 | TRBV20-1 | many | CSAQTSGYEQYF | TGCAGTGCTCAGACTAGCGGTTACGAGCAGTACTTC
TRBJ2-5 | - | TRBV7-9 | few | CASSLAGGTQYF | TGTGCCAGCAGCTTAGCTGGAGGGACCCAGTACTTC
TRBJ2-5 | - | TRBV4-2 | - | CASSQGEGNQETQYF | TGTGCCAGCAGCCAAGGCGAGGGCAACCAAGAGACCCAGTACTTC
TRBJ2-3 | TRBD2 | TRBV11-2 | few | CASSSSGSVTDTQYF | TGTGCCAGCAGCTCGAGCGGGAGTGTAACAGATACGCAGTATTTT
TRBJ2-7 | - | TRBV10-3 | - | CAISGYQGAEQYF | TGTGCCATCAGTGGCTATCAGGGTGCCGAGCAGTACTTC
TRBJ2-1 | - | TRBV4-3 | many | CASSQESRSNEQFF | TGCGCCAGCAGCCAAGAGAGCAGAAGCAATGAGCAGTTCTTC
TRBJ2-5 | - | TRBV5-1 | - | CASSLMSEQETQYF | TGCGCCAGCAGCTTGATGTCGGAACAAGAGACCCAGTACTTC
TRBJ2-1 | - | TRBV27 | - | CATGQTISYNEQFF | TGTGCCACCGGACAGACCATCTCCTACAATGAGCAGTTCTTC
TRBJ2-2 | TRBD2 | TRBV9 | - | CASSVGLAHGAGELFF | TGTGCCAGCAGCGTGGGACTAGCCCACGGCGCCGGGGAGCTGTTTTTT
TRBJ2-4 | - | TRBV20-1 | many | CSARRDSLAKNIQYF | TGCAGTGCTAGGAGGGACTCCCTAGCCAAAAACATTCAGTACTTC
TRBJ1-3 | TRBD1 | TRBV29-1 | - | CSVWDRGSGNTIYF | TGCAGCGTTTGGGACAGGGGCTCTGGAAACACCATATATTTT
TRBJ2-7 | - | TRBV21-1 | many | CASSEAGKVSYEQYF | TGTGCCAGCAGCGAAGCAGGGAAAGTCTCCTACGAGCAGTACTTC
TRBJ1-5 | - | TRBV6-2/TRBV6-3 | many | CASGRPDQPQHF | TGTGCCAGCGGGAGGCCTGATCAGCCCCAGCATTTT
TRBJ2-2 | TRBD2 | TRBV19 | many | CASSISAGANTGELFF | TGTGCCAGTAGTATTTCAGCGGGGGCGAACACCGGGGAGCTGTTTTTT
TRBJ1-1 | - | TRBV20-1 | few | CSARREAGHTEAFF | TGCAGTGCTAGGCGGGAGGCAGGGCACACTGAAGCTTTCTTT
TRBJ2-1 | - | TRBV2 | - | CASGSGTSYNEQFF | TGTGCCAGCGGTTCGGGAACCTCCTACAATGAGCAGTTCTTC
TRBJ1-4 | - | TRBV28 | few | CASSYLIGQTLNEKLFF | TGTGCCAGCAGTTATCTTATAGGACAGACGCTTAATGAAAAACTGTTTTTT
TRBJ2-5 | TRBD1 | TRBV28 | few | CASSLTGGKTQYF | TGTGCCAGCAGTTTGACAGGGGGGAAGACCCAGTACTTC
TRBJ1-1 | TRBD1 | TRBV27 | few | CASSFTGQGGVFF | TGTGCCAGCAGCTTCACCGGACAGGGAGGAGTCTTCTTT
TRBJ2-1 | - | TRBV13 | few | CASSFRATGYNEQFF | TGTGCCAGCAGCTTCCGAGCGACTGGATACAATGAGCAGTTCTTC
TRBJ2-2 | - | TRBV6-6 | many | CASTMGARVTGELFF | TGTGCCAGCACTATGGGGGCGCGGGTCACCGGGGAGCTGTTTTTT
TRBJ2-3 | TRBD2 | TRBV28 | - | CASSRVAGEGADTQYF | TGTGCCAGCAGTCGAGTAGCGGGAGAAGGAGCAGATACGCAGTATTTT
TRBJ2-1 | TRBD2 | TRBV12-3/TRBV12-4 | many | CASSLVLLAVYNEQFF | TGTGCCAGCAGTTTAGTGCTACTAGCGGTCTACAATGAGCAGTTCTTC
TRBJ2-7 | TRBD1 | TRBV5-1 | few | CASSLLLPGQGFGEQYF | TGCGCCAGCAGCTTACTGCTACCGGGACAGGGATTTGGAGAGCAGTACTTC
TRBJ2-7 | - | TRBV7-9 | many | CASSPHTSSYEQYF | TGTGCCAGCAGCCCCCACACGAGCTCCTACGAGCAGTACTTC
TRBJ2-1 | TRBD2 | TRBV12-3/TRBV12-4 | few | CASSFAAGGYNEQFF | TGTGCCAGCAGTTTTGCGGCGGGAGGGTACAATGAGCAGTTCTTC
TRBJ2-2 | - | TRBV4-3 | - | CANSQASWNTGELFF | TGCGCCAACAGCCAAGCTAGTTGGAACACCGGGGAGCTGTTTTTT
TRBJ1-6 | - | TRBV2 | many | CASSVQGKESPLHF | TGTGCCAGCAGTGTTCAGGGGAAGGAATCACCCCTCCACTTT
TRBJ1-5 | TRBD1 | TRBV20-1 | - | CSAETGNRLESNQPQHF | TGCAGTGCCGAGACAGGGAATCGCCTAGAGAGCAATCAGCCCCAGCATTTT
TRBJ1-6 | - | TRBV19 | few | CASSSSGGPLHF | TGTGCCAGTAGTTCCTCGGGTGGACCCCTCCACTTT
TRBJ2-3 | TRBD2 | TRBV7-2 | many | CASSLLAGFTDTQYF | TGTGCCAGCAGCTTACTAGCGGGATTCACAGATACGCAGTATTTT
TRBJ1-1 | TRBD1 | TRBV5-1 | few | CASSLEGQPNTEAFF | TGCGCCAGCAGCTTGGAGGGACAGCCGAACACTGAAGCTTTCTTT
TRBJ2-2 | TRBD1 | TRBV4-3 | few | CAAGTGEITGELFF | TGCGCAGCGGGGACAGGGGAAATCACCGGGGAGCTGTTTTTT
TRBJ2-5 | - | TRBV12-3/TRBV12-4 | few | CASSSQGLETQYF | TGTGCCAGCAGCTCACAGGGATTGGAGACCCAGTACTTC
TRBJ2-1 | - | TRBV20-1 | few | CRPGQYNEQFF | TGCAGGCCCGGACAGTACAATGAGCAGTTCTTC
TRBJ1-1 | - | TRBV4-3 | - | CASSQERATSTEAFF | TGCGCCAGCAGCCAAGAACGCGCGACGTCCACTGAAGCTTTCTTT
TRBJ1-6 | TRBD1 | TRBV7-7 | - | CASSADRGNSPLHF | TGTGCCAGCAGCGCAGACAGGGGGAATTCACCCCTCCACTTT
TRBJ1-1 | - | TRBV5-6 | many | CASSYDRQTEAFF | TGTGCCAGCAGCTATGACCGCCAGACTGAAGCTTTCTTT
TRBJ2-1 | - | TRBV3-2 | many | CASSQVGLAGEPYNEQFF | TGTGCCAGCAGCCAAGTTGGGCTGGCGGGGGAACCGTACAATGAGCAGTTCTTC
TRBJ2-7 | TRBD2 | TRBV5-1 | few | CASSLGTSGTYEQYF | TGCGCCAGCAGCTTGGGGACTAGCGGGACGTACGAGCAGTACTTC
TRBJ2-7 | - | TRBV3-1 | few | CASSHETGSPHEQYF | TGTGCCAGCAGCCACGAAACCGGGTCCCCCCACGAGCAGTACTTC
TRBJ2-3 | TRBD1 | TRBV29-1 | many | CSVGTGHTDTQYF | TGCAGCGTTGGGACAGGGCACACAGATACGCAGTATTTT
TRBJ1-2 | TRBD1 | TRBV4-1 | few | CASSRDPGQLDGYTF | TGCGCCAGCAGCCGAGACCCGGGACAGCTAGATGGCTACACCTTC
TRBJ2-7 | TRBD1 | TRBV20-1 | once | CSAHVIPGQGSSEQYF | TGCAGTGCTCACGTAATTCCGGGACAGGGATCCTCCGAGCAGTACTTC
TRBJ2-1 | TRBD2 | TRBV4-1 | - | CASSLSGRAINEQFF | TGCGCCAGCAGCCTAAGCGGGAGGGCCATCAATGAGCAGTTCTTC
TRBJ1-1 | - | TRBV5-4 | few | CASSFMNTEAFF | TGTGCCAGCAGCTTCATGAACACTGAAGCTTTCTTT
TRBJ1-1 | - | TRBV5-1 | many | CASSLGSTGEAFF | TGCGCCAGCAGCTTGGGGTCGACAGGTGAAGCTTTCTTT
TRBJ1-1 | - | TRBV20-1 | few | CSAAGGRPNTEAFF | TGCAGTGCTGCGGGGGGCAGGCCGAACACTGAAGCTTTCTTT
TRBJ1-2 | - | TRBV4-3 | few | CASSQNRGFGYTF | TGCGCCAGCAGCCAAAATAGGGGGTTTGGCTACACCTTC